The rows below give T cell receptor beta chains drawn from one sample of a study of PD-L1 blockade in urothelial cancer. Assay: immunoSEQ multiplex PCR; the TCRdb copy retains only in-frame clones and omits some. Of more than 50,000 clones listed, about four fifths are singletons. The sequenced sample was PBMCs, obtained around atezolizumab (anti-PD-L1) treatment. These receptors were taken from a man in his 70s with urothelial cancer. The CDR3 runs from the conserved cysteine through the conserved F or W. Each record gives: clone size, D gene, J gene, V gene, CDR3 protein, CDR3 DNA. The D gene is left open where the match is weak. A clone size is listed for some rows: how often the clone was seen (once, few, many), or a class if it is expanded.

>.|.|TRBJ1-1|TRBV19
CASSIDLAGRSNTEAFF
TGTGCCAGTAGTATAGATCTTGCGGGACGATCGAACACTGAAGCTTTCTTT
>.|.|TRBJ2-7|TRBV5-1
CASSLVLAVGYEQYF
TGCGCCAGCAGCTTGGTACTAGCCGTAGGGTACGAGCAGTACTTC
>few|TRBD1|TRBJ1-1|TRBV4-1
CASSGPTGGTEAFF
TGCGCCAGCAGCGGACCGACAGGGGGGACTGAAGCTTTCTTT
>.|TRBD2|TRBJ2-7|TRBV27
CASSAQREGHNEQYF
TGTGCCAGCAGTGCCCAGCGGGAGGGCCACAACGAGCAGTACTTC
>.|.|TRBJ1-3|TRBV5-5
CASSFPGSNTIYF
TGTGCCAGCAGCTTCCCGGGATCGAACACCATATATTTT
>.|.|TRBJ1-1|TRBV19
CASSIDRNTEAFF
TGTGCCAGTAGTATTGACAGGAACACTGAAGCTTTCTTT
>.|.|TRBJ2-7|TRBV19
CASSISPQYEQYF
TGTGCCAGTAGTATATCCCCACAGTACGAGCAGTACTTC
>.|.|TRBJ1-3|TRBV4-2
CASSQDGGRVDSGNTIYF
TGTGCCAGCAGCCAAGATGGTGGCCGGGTAGACTCTGGAAACACCATATATTTT
>few|TRBD1|TRBJ2-7|TRBV7-8
CASRPAGTGKYEQYF
TGTGCCAGCAGGCCGGCCGGGACAGGGAAGTACGAGCAGTACTTC
>.|TRBD2|TRBJ2-1|TRBV27
CASSLGLAGVSYNEQFF
TGTGCCAGCAGTTTAGGCCTAGCGGGAGTCTCCTACAATGAGCAGTTCTTC
>.|TRBD2|TRBJ2-2|TRBV2
CASRRGLALNTGELFF
TGTGCCAGCAGGAGAGGACTAGCGTTGAACACCGGGGAGCTGTTTTTT
>once|TRBD2|TRBJ2-5|TRBV5-1
CASSLKLAGGGETQYF
TGCGCCAGCAGCTTGAAACTAGCGGGAGGAGGCGAGACCCAGTACTTC
>.|TRBD2|TRBJ2-2|TRBV6-6
CASGRDYSNTGELFF
TGTGCCAGCGGAAGGGACTACTCGAACACCGGGGAGCTGTTTTTT
>.|.|TRBJ2-7|TRBV25-1
CASVGAGVAYEQYF
TGTGCCAGCGTGGGGGCAGGGGTGGCCTACGAGCAGTACTTC
>.|.|TRBJ2-1|TRBV2
CASSERQGSYNEQFF
TGTGCCAGCAGTGAAAGGCAGGGATCCTACAATGAGCAGTTCTTC
>.|TRBD1|TRBJ1-5|TRBV12-5
CASGSSGQGSAQPQHF
TGTGCTAGTGGTTCCTCGGGACAGGGGAGCGCTCAGCCCCAGCATTTT
>.|.|TRBJ2-1|TRBV5-4
CASSLEQGTYNEQFF
TGTGCCAGCAGCTTGGAACAGGGTACCTACAATGAGCAGTTCTTC
>.|.|TRBJ2-2|TRBV6-1
CASSGTVPRGTGELFF
TGTGCCAGCAGTGGGACAGTCCCTAGGGGCACCGGGGAGCTGTTTTTT
>.|.|TRBJ2-1|TRBV2
CASSPSGVRDEQFF
TGTGCCAGCAGTCCTTCCGGGGTTCGGGATGAGCAGTTCTTC
>.|.|TRBJ2-2|TRBV6-1
CASKDSGSRTGELFF
TGTGCCAGCAAGGATTCCGGGAGTAGGACCGGGGAGCTGTTTTTT
>.|.|TRBJ2-7|TRBV7-2
CASSQTLSYEQYF
TGTGCCAGCAGCCAAACCCTATCCTACGAGCAGTACTTC
>few|TRBD1|TRBJ2-5|TRBV27
CASSTLDRFETQYF
TGTGCCAGCAGTACCTTGGACAGGTTTGAGACCCAGTACTTC
>.|.|TRBJ2-7|TRBV7-6
CASSFAAGYEQYF
TGTGCCAGCAGCTTTGCAGCAGGCTACGAGCAGTACTTC